This T cell receptor beta chain derives from a study of beta chain features in type 1 diabetes. The entirety of the isolated RNA underwent reverse transcription, so expressed TCRB transcripts were sequenced. Approximately 3.6 million reads, on average, came from each naive, central memory and regulatory T cell sample. This table comes from immunoSEQ multiplex PCR, and its TCRdb copy is limited to in-frame clones, with some not included. Of about 740,000 clones listed, roughly 13% are singletons. Sort purity for all populations was recorded as exceeding 98%. Study conclusions and caveats: Moderately but significantly shorter TCRB CDR3s were found in Type 1 diabetes patients in all four CD4+ subsets. Comparison showed that naive, central memory and Treg TCRB repertoires appeared more similar among patients than among healthy donors. Type 1 diabetes patients showed fewer insertions and more deletions at VDJ junctions.

This CDR3 comprises 14 residues. Per germline, CDR1 SGHDT and CDR2 YYEEEE. V lost 3 bases and J lost 1, with 10 bases in between. This clone was counted a few times. Its cognate antigen is unknown. The source of this sequence is a man younger than 35 with type 1 diabetes. The gene calls are TRBV5-6 and TRBJ2-5, with D hard to call. The sequenced material came from naive CD4+ T cells from blood. The CDR3 DNA sequence: TGTGCCAGCAGCTGGCTAGGGCCCCAAGAGACCCAGTACTTC. This gives the protein CASSWLGPQETQYF.